The 27 T cell receptor beta chains listed next were all sequenced from one sample in a study of T cell responses to AZD1222 COVID-19 vaccine (dated by TCRdb to about 2021). Library preparation used the immunoSEQ multiplex PCR assay. What TCRdb holds here is the immuneACCESS table cut down to in-frame rearrangements. Part of the clones is not present; checked against another copy, under half of the missing clones reflect an unresolved V gene, and the others are unexplained. This sample comprises roughly 120,000 clones, around 89% of them detected only once. Roughly 7% of the sample lies in the top ten. The sample's time point label is to be understood as: about 28 days (+/-7) after the second vaccine dose. Sequenced material: peripheral blood, taken 28 days after the second AZD1222 dose. The receptors shown here come from an adult who received the AZD1222 COVID-19 vaccine.

Turning to this clone: Other DNA sequences in the same sample also yield this CDR3. The CDR3 region is CASSSRGTGELFF. CDR3 DNA sequence: TGTGCCAGCAGCTCCCGGGGGACCGGGGAGCTGTTTTTT. The rearrangement joins TRBV7-3 to TRBJ2-2, with D perhaps TRBD2 (6 bases). Looked up from germline, CDR1 is SGHTA and CDR2 is FQGTGA. Trimming shortened V by 4 bases and J by 5 bases, and 8 bases separated the two germline ends. The CDR3 has 13 residues.

This chain uses TRBV7-3 with TRBJ2-2; 10 bases are a match to TRBD2. The germline V gene encodes CDR1 SGHTA and CDR2 FQGTGA. The CDR3 is 15 residues long. Losses at the gene ends were 4 bases for V and 5 bases for J; bases not matched to a gene: 4. This chain's CDR3 is CASSSQRGGTGELFF. The DNA for the CDR3 is TGTGCCAGCAGCTCCCAGCGGGGGGGGACCGGGGAGCTGTTTTTT.

The chain joins TRBV24-1 to TRBJ2-3; 13 bases are a match to TRBD2. Trimming at V came to 10 bases and at J to 4 bases, leaving 4 bases not matched to a gene. Germline V gene lookup returns CDR1 KGHDR and CDR2 SFDVKD. The CDR3 is 14 amino acids. In nucleotides, the CDR3 is TGTGCCACTACTAGCGGGGGGGAATCAGATACGCAGTATTTT. Its translation is CATTSGGESDTQYF.

V gene TRBV9 combines with J gene TRBJ2-5; 8 bases are shared with TRBD2. Trimming took 3 bases from V and 1 from J; bases not matched to a gene: 5. The CDR3 is made up of 15 amino acids. Germline V CDR1 and CDR2: SGDLS, YYNGEE. The CDR3 spells CASSDIAGPQETQYF. The CDR3 coding sequence is TGTGCCAGCAGCGATATAGCGGGGCCCCAAGAGACCCAGTACTTC.

The gene calls are TRBV4-3 and TRBJ2-1, with D perhaps being TRBD1 or TRBD2 (6 bases each). Germline values: CDR1 LGHNA, CDR2 YSLEER. Trimming took off 2 bases at V and 4 bases at J, with 18 bases between the two ends. The CDR3 runs to 17 residues. The CDR3 nucleotides read TGCGCCAGCAGCCAAAGTATCGGGGGCCAGGTATACAATGAGCAGTTCTTC. Protein product: CASSQSIGGQVYNEQFF.

The rearrangement links TRBV11-1 to TRBJ2-5; D not resolved. Trimming stripped 2 bases from V and 1 base from J, with 11 bases between. The CDR3 runs to 15 residues. In germline, CDR1 is SGHAT, CDR2 FQDESV (reference sequence). The CDR3 region has the DNA TGTGCCAGCAGCTTATTCCCCAGTAGCCAAGAGACCCAGTACTTC. Translation gives CASSLFPSSQETQYF.

J is TRBJ2-1 and V is TRBV19; D gene uncertain. V dropped 5 bases and J dropped 10 bases, with 9 bases sitting between them. The germline CDR1 and CDR2 sequences are LNHDA and SQIVND (reference sequence). This CDR3 region has 11 residues. The CDR3 reads CASSPGGEQFF. CDR3 nucleotide sequence: TGTGCCAGTAGTCCAGGCGGCGAGCAGTTCTTC.

V is TRBV23-1 and J is TRBJ2-4, with D perhaps being TRBD1 or TRBD2 (5 bases each). TRBV23-1 is known as an ORF, though its function is uncertain. Trimming left V 3 bases short and J 0 bases short, with 18 bases between. CDR3 length: 18 amino acids. The CDR3 sequence: CASSHPVGSGAAKNIQYF. CDR3 coding DNA: TGCGCCAGCAGTCACCCGGTTGGTTCCGGGGCAGCCAAAAACATTCAGTACTTC.

The chain has TRBV18 and TRBJ2-7; TRBD1 matches 9 bases. V trimming: 3 bases; J trimming: 7 bases; junction bases outside the gene matches: 7. There are 14 residues in the CDR3. Germline assignment: CDR1 KGHSH and CDR2 LQKENI. CDR3 DNA: TGTGCCAGCTCACCGGACAGGGGCCCAGGGGAGCAGTACTTC. Protein: CASSPDRGPGEQYF.

The rearrangement uses TRBV5-1 and TRBJ1-1; the D is unclear. The CDR3 is 13 amino acids. Germline lookup yields CDR1 SGHRS and CDR2 YFSETQ. Trimming pared 7 bases from V and 4 bases from J, leaving 14 bases between. The CDR3 reads CASSSVSGTEAFF. CDR3 bases: TGCGCCAGCTCGTCAGTGAGTGGCACTGAAGCTTTCTTT.

V and J are TRBV6-1 and TRBJ1-2; possible D gene TRBD1, 6 bases. CDR3 size: 12 residues. Deletions cut 3 bases from V and 4 bases from J, with 6 bases between. CDR1 is MNHNS and CDR2 is SASEGT in the germline V gene. The CDR3 reads CASSDRGYGYTF. The DNA for the CDR3 is TGTGCCAGCAGTGACAGGGGCTATGGCTACACCTTC.

The CDR3 loop is CATSRRADGYTF. The CDR3 DNA reads TGTGCCACCAGCCGCAGGGCCGATGGCTACACCTTC. J is TRBJ1-2 and V is TRBV15; tentative D call: TRBD1 (5 bases). CDR1 is LNHNV, CDR2 YYDKDF, per germline (reference sequence). Trimming took 5 bases from V and 6 from J, leaving 10 bases between them. This CDR3 region has 12 residues.

This clone turned up a few times. The rearrangement joins TRBV29-1 to TRBJ1-2; D is unresolved. This CDR3 is built from 11 residues. Germline V gene sequence: CDR1 SQVTM, CDR2 ANQGSEA. Deletions cut 3 bases from V and 8 bases from J, with 10 bases between. The CDR3 reads CSVDRQEGYTF. The CDR3 DNA is TGCAGCGTTGATCGGCAAGAGGGCTACACCTTC.

J is TRBJ2-5 and V is TRBV11-3; maybe TRBD1 (5 bases). This CDR3 is built from 17 residues. V was clipped by 4 bases and J by 4 bases, with 22 bases between them. CDR1 and CDR2 (germline): SGHNT, YENEEA. Written as DNA, the CDR3 is TGTGCCAGCAGCTCCACTCAAGCCAGGGATAACCGAGAGACCCAGTACTTC. Its protein is CASSSTQARDNRETQYF.

The chain's CDR3 is CASSLLGYNGYTF. Written as DNA, the CDR3 is TGCGCCAGCAGCCTCCTGGGATATAATGGCTACACCTTC. The chain employs TRBV5-1 and TRBJ1-2, with D hard to call. CDR1 and CDR2 from the germline V gene are SGHRS and YFSETQ. V lost 4 bases and J lost 6, with 13 bases in between. The CDR3 contains 13 residues. Using reference TRBV5-1 and TRBJ1-2 for the parts outside the CDR3, the full variable domain is KAGVTQTPRYLIKTRGQQVTLSCSPISGHRSVSWYQQTPGQGLQFLFEYFSETQRNKGNFPGRFSGRQFSNSRSEMNVSTLELGDSALYLCASSLLGYNGYTFGSGTRLTVV.

The chain employs TRBV28 and TRBJ2-5; D gene ambiguous. V lost 2 bases to trimming and J lost 1 base, with 8 bases between them. Germline assignment: CDR1 MDHEN and CDR2 SYDVKM. The CDR3 length is 14 residues. The CDR3 DNA is TGTGCCAGCAGTTTAATCGGCAGCCAAGAGACCCAGTACTTC. It codes for CASSLIGSQETQYF.

The chain combines TRBV3-1 (or the pseudogene TRBV3-2) with TRBJ2-1, with 9 bases aligning to TRBD1. This CDR3 spans 18 amino acids. The junction had 10 bases not matched to a gene; V was cut back by 0 bases and J by 4 bases. CDR1 and CDR2 from the germline V gene are LGHDT and YNNKEL (reference sequence). The DNA of the CDR3 is TGTGCCAGCAGCCAAGATGATGGAGGACAGGGGAGTTACAATGAGCAGTTCTTC. Translation gives CASSQDDGGQGSYNEQFF.

The chain is built from TRBV30 and TRBJ2-7; 10 nucleotides match TRBD1. V lost 2 bases and J lost 6; bases outside the gene matches: 4. CDR1 is GTSNPN and CDR2 is SVGIG in the germline V gene (reference sequence). The CDR3 covers 13 residues. The DNA of the CDR3 is TGTGCCTGGAGTCCCGGGACAGGGGTCGAGCAGTACTTC. It codes for CAWSPGTGVEQYF.

This CDR3 reads CASSPGQYDNYGYTF. In DNA form, the CDR3 reads TGTGCCAGCTCACCGGGGCAGTATGATAACTATGGCTACACCTTC. The chain couples TRBV18 to TRBJ1-2; TRBD1 might be the D (5 bases). V shed 3 bases and J shed 1 base, with 12 bases lying between them. Germline loops: CDR1 KGHSH, CDR2 LQKENI. The CDR3 length is 15 residues. Variable domain in full (rest from reference TRBV18 and TRBJ1-2): NAGVMQNPRHLVRRRGQEARLRCSPMKGHSHVYWYRQLPEEGLKFMVYLQKENIIDESGMPKERFSAEFPKEGPSILRIQQVVRGDSAAYFCASSPGQYDNYGYTFGSGTRLTVV.

The chain recombines TRBV5-1 with TRBJ1-3; 7 positions match TRBD1. Trimming cost V 0 bases and J 0 bases; bases outside gene matches: 9. Germline values: CDR1 SGHRS, CDR2 YFSETQ. The CDR3 is 18 residues long. CDR3 residues: CASSLGGQRTHSGNTIYF. Here the CDR3 DNA reads TGCGCCAGCAGCTTGGGGGGACAGCGAACTCACTCTGGAAACACCATATATTTT. Drawing the rest from reference TRBV5-1 and TRBJ1-3, the complete variable domain is KAGVTQTPRYLIKTRGQQVTLSCSPISGHRSVSWYQQTPGQGLQFLFEYFSETQRNKGNFPGRFSGRQFSNSRSEMNVSTLELGDSALYLCASSLGGQRTHSGNTIYFGEGSWLTVV.

This chain joins TRBV3-1 (or the pseudogene TRBV3-2) and TRBJ2-7; D possibly corresponds to TRBD1 (5 bases). The CDR3 totals 16 residues. Trimming cost V 3 bases and J 1 base, with 16 bases left between them. Germline V gives CDR1 LGHDT, CDR2 YNNKEL (reference sequence). CDR3 sequence reads: CASSQDTNRLSYEQYF. CDR3 DNA: TGTGCCAGCAGCCAGGACACAAACAGGTTATCCTACGAGCAGTACTTC.

This sequence joins TRBV19 and TRBJ2-1, with 15 bases that match TRBD2. Germline values: CDR1 LNHDA, CDR2 SQIVND (reference sequence). This CDR3 has 17 amino acids. V shed 5 bases and J 7 bases; nucleotides not matched to a gene: 9. Written as DNA, the CDR3 is TGTGCCAGTAGTCCCCGGACTAGCGGGGGGGTCCGTAATGAGCAGTTCTTC. Its protein is CASSPRTSGGVRNEQFF. The full variable domain, rest sourced from reference TRBV19 and TRBJ2-1, is DGGITQSPKYLFRKEGQNVTLSCEQNLNHDAMYWYRQDPGQGLRLIYYSQIVNDFQKGDIAEGYSVSREKKESFPLTVTSAQKNPTAFYLCASSPRTSGGVRNEQFFGPGTRLTVL.

The chain recombines TRBV12-3 or TRBV12-4 with TRBJ2-5; the D is unclear. Trimming left V 2 bases short and J 5 bases short, with 6 bases between. This CDR3 contains 12 residues. The CDR3 region has the DNA TGTGCCAGCAGTTTATCCCCGGAGACCCAGTACTTC. Its translation is CASSLSPETQYF.

About this clone itself: One junction end does not reproduce the germline sequence, and a read error may be involved. The CDR3 DNA reads TGTGCCAGCAGCTTGGGAGTCGGCAGGGAGCTTTTT. It specifies CASSLGVGRELF. The chain recombines TRBV5-6 with TRBJ1-3; tentatively, D is TRBD1 (5 bases). CDR1 and CDR2 (germline): SGHDT, YYEEEE. The CDR3 spans 12 residues.

The chain employs TRBV5-1 and TRBJ1-4; weak D call: TRBD1 (5 bases). The CDR3 length is 16 residues. Germline V lookup: CDR1 SGHRS, CDR2 YFSETQ. The ends were cut back, 5 bases at V and 0 bases at J, with 14 bases in the middle. CDR3 DNA: TGCGCCAGCAGGCCCTTGGCAGGGACAACTAATGAAAAACTGTTTTTT. This encodes CASRPLAGTTNEKLFF.

The gene calls are TRBV12-3 or TRBV12-4 and TRBJ2-7; D is unclear. This CDR3 is built from 10 residues. Trimming stripped 6 bases from V and 5 bases from J, with 5 bases between. This chain's CDR3 is CASSRNEQYF. CDR3 DNA: TGTGCCAGCAGCCGTAACGAGCAGTACTTC.

This clone was picked up a small number of times. The rearrangement joins TRBV6-2 or TRBV6-3 to TRBJ2-1, with a possible D match to TRBD2 (5 bases). Trimming cost V 9 bases and J 0 bases, with 9 bases left between them. This CDR3 comprises 13 residues. Germline loops: CDR1 MNHEY, CDR2 SVGEGT. The CDR3 here is CASSASSYNEQFF. CDR3 bases: TGTGCCAGTAGCGCAAGCTCCTACAATGAGCAGTTCTTC.